These 21 T cell receptor beta chains were sequenced from one sample in a study of cytomegalovirus exposure and HLA in healthy donors. Researchers ran the PCR with 60 Vbeta and 13 Jbeta primers. Some clones are missing from TCRdb's copy, which holds only in-frame ones; the method was immunoSEQ multiplex PCR. The sample has 150,000 to 200,000 clones; around 76% are singletons. The material sequenced was PBMCs. The receptors originated from a woman aged 40 to 49 in good health and CMV-seronegative.

The gene calls are TRBV2 and TRBJ2-3, with TRBD2 as a possible D gene (6 bases). Germline V gives CDR1 SNHLY, CDR2 FYNNEI. This CDR3 region has 15 residues. Trimming stripped 8 bases from V and 2 bases from J, with 17 bases between. The CDR3 nucleotides are TGTGCCAGCCGAGCAGGGACTTTACTCACAGATACGCAGTATTTT. Its translation: CASRAGTLLTDTQYF.

This chain links TRBV30 with TRBJ2-4; D gene ambiguous. The CDR3 extends over 11 amino acids. The V gene's germline CDR1 is GTSNPN and CDR2 SVGIG (reference sequence). Between the trimmed V and J ends, which lost 4 bases and 3 bases, there was a span of 4 bases. The CDR3 sequence: CAWTDKNIQYF. The CDR3, as DNA: TGTGCCTGGACAGACAAAAACATTCAGTACTTC. Full variable domain (outside the CDR3, taken from reference TRBV30 and TRBJ2-4): SQTIHQWPATLVQPVGSPLSLECTVEGTSNPNLYWYRQAAGRGLQLLFYSVGIGQISSEVPQNLSASRPQDRQFILSSKKLLLSDSGFYLCAWTDKNIQYFGAGTRLSVL.

The chain employs TRBV6-1 and TRBJ2-1; 8 nucleotides align to TRBD2. The V and J ends lost 4 bases and 5 bases, in that order; junction bases with no gene match: 13. The CDR3 has 17 residues. CDR1 and CDR2 (germline): MNHNS, SASEGT. CDR3 loop: CASSGNTGHGGDNEQFF. The CDR3 DNA reads TGTGCCAGCAGTGGAAATACAGGGCACGGGGGGGACAATGAGCAGTTCTTC.

This chain links TRBV10-3 with TRBJ1-2; no definite D call. Per the germline V gene, CDR1 is ENHRY and CDR2 is SYGVKD. V shed 5 bases and J shed 2 bases, with 9 bases lying between them. This CDR3 comprises 13 residues. CDR3 region: CAISPSGNYGYTF. CDR3 bases: TGTGCCATCAGTCCTAGCGGGAACTATGGCTACACCTTC.

This chain joins TRBV2 and TRBJ1-5; D gene unclear. Per germline, CDR1 SNHLY and CDR2 FYNNEI. Trimming pared 0 bases from V and 3 bases from J, leaving 12 bases between. This CDR3 comprises 16 residues. The CDR3, as DNA: TGTGCCAGCAGTGAAGCAGGAGGGCTAGTCAATCAGCCCCAGCATTTT. Amino acid sequence: CASSEAGGLVNQPQHF.

This clone was detected a few times. V and J are TRBV6-6 and TRBJ2-7; 10 nucleotides align to TRBD1. CDR1 and CDR2 (germline): MNHNY, SVGAGI (reference sequence). There are 15 residues in the CDR3. J lost 3 bases, V lost 5 bases, and 7 bases had no gene match. DNA of the CDR3: TGTGCCAGCAGTGCCACCGGGACAGGGGTCTACGAGCAGTACTTC. Translating it yields CASSATGTGVYEQYF.

The CDR3 DNA follows: TGTGCCAGCAGCCTCTCGGGTGACAGTTTAAATTACGAGCAGTACTTC. This translates into CASSLSGDSLNYEQYF. The chain links TRBV13 to TRBJ2-7, with TRBD1 as a possible D gene (5 bases). The length of the CDR3 is 16 residues. From germline, CDR1 is PRHDT and CDR2 FYEKMQ (reference sequence). Trimming stripped 5 bases from V and 4 bases from J, with 21 bases between.

This clone was seen more than once but under ten times. V is TRBV6-6 and J is TRBJ2-7, with TRBD2 matching over 10 bases. The CDR3 has 14 residues. Germline CDR1 and CDR2: MNHNY and SVGAGI (reference sequence). The V segment lost 5 bases and the J segment 6 bases; nucleotides outside the gene matches: 7. CDR3 in DNA: TGTGCCAGCAGTCAGACTAGCGGGTCGGGCGAGCAGTACTTC. This translates into CASSQTSGSGEQYF.

CDR3 nucleotide sequence: TGTGCCAGCAGTTCCCTAGGACTAGCGGGAGTCGATGAGCAGTTCTTC. This encodes CASSSLGLAGVDEQFF. The chain combines TRBV6-6 with TRBJ2-1; 13 nucleotides align to TRBD2. The germline CDR1 and CDR2 sequences are MNHNY and SVGAGI (reference sequence). Unmatched junction bases numbered 8, after V lost 4 bases and J lost 8 bases. CDR3 length: 16 amino acids.

This clone came up once. The chain carries TRBV18 and TRBJ2-7; 7 bases map to TRBD2. Germline lookup yields CDR1 KGHSH and CDR2 LQKENI. The V and J ends lost 4 bases and 7 bases, in that order; junction bases with no gene match: 10. This CDR3 is built from 14 residues. Here the CDR3 reads CASSHPGPAGEQYF. The CDR3 coding sequence is TGTGCCAGCTCACATCCGGGCCCAGCGGGGGAGCAGTACTTC.

The chain joins TRBV5-1 to TRBJ2-1, with D perhaps matching TRBD2 (5 bases). Trimming stripped 6 bases from V and 2 bases from J, with 15 bases between. The CDR3 is 15 amino acids. Germline V gives CDR1 SGHRS, CDR2 YFSETQ. The CDR3 coding sequence is TGCGCCAGCAAGCCTGTTGGGAGCCCCTACAATGAGCAGTTCTTC. Amino acids: CASKPVGSPYNEQFF. Full variable domain (outside the CDR3, taken from reference TRBV5-1 and TRBJ2-1): KAGVTQTPRYLIKTRGQQVTLSCSPISGHRSVSWYQQTPGQGLQFLFEYFSETQRNKGNFPGRFSGRQFSNSRSEMNVSTLELGDSALYLCASKPVGSPYNEQFFGPGTRLTVL.

This clone was seen a single time. CDR3 sequence reads: CASRPTGTSNSPLHF. The CDR3 DNA follows: TGTGCCAGCAGGCCGACCGGGACAAGTAATTCACCCCTCCACTTT. The gene calls are TRBV6-5 and TRBJ1-6; D possibly corresponds to TRBD1 (6 bases). V lost 6 bases to trimming and J lost 6 bases, with 15 bases between them. The CDR3 consists of 15 residues. Germline loops: CDR1 MNHEY, CDR2 SVGAGI.

The J gene is TRBJ2-1, the V gene TRBV28, with a weak D call TRBD1 (5 bases). Trimming removed 6 bases at V and 9 bases at J, with 15 bases between. This CDR3 comprises 13 residues. Germline values: CDR1 MDHEN, CDR2 SYDVKM. The CDR3 DNA is TGTGCCAGCAGGTCCAGGGCCCTCGGTGAGCAGTTCTTC. Its translation: CASRSRALGEQFF.

This clone was observed once. The chain is built from TRBV30 and TRBJ1-2, with unresolved D. Trimming stripped 5 bases from V and 2 bases from J, with 12 bases between. The CDR3 runs to 13 residues. Per the germline V gene, CDR1 is GTSNPN and CDR2 is SVGIG (reference sequence). The CDR3 here is CAWEKHPNYGYTF. CDR3 in DNA: TGTGCCTGGGAAAAACATCCCAACTATGGCTACACCTTC.

The rearrangement links TRBV28 to TRBJ1-1, with D possibly being TRBD1 (5 bases). Trimming shortened V by 4 bases and J by 1 base, and 10 bases separated the two germline ends. The CDR3 sequence is 14 residues long. Germline CDR1 is MDHEN and CDR2 is SYDVKM. CDR3 in DNA: TGTGCCAGCAGTTCTACGGGGGAGAACACTGAAGCTTTCTTT. Translation gives CASSSTGENTEAFF.

The chain has TRBV5-1 and TRBJ2-7; TRBD1 is a possible D gene (5 bases). Germline-derived CDR1 and CDR2 are SGHRS and YFSETQ. This CDR3 region has 13 residues. Trimming took off 5 bases at V and 1 base at J, with 10 bases between the two ends. The CDR3 nucleotides are TGCGCCAGCAGGATAGGGGCTTCCTACGAGCAGTACTTC. This gives the protein CASRIGASYEQYF.

This clone was detected only a few times. This rearrangement joins TRBV16 to TRBJ1-1; D unclear. Germline CDR1 and CDR2: KGHSY and FQNENV. The CDR3 loop spans 13 amino acids. V was cut by 3 bases and J by 0 bases, with 5 bases left in between. This CDR3 reads CASSHKLNTEAFF. In nucleotides, the CDR3 is TGTGCCAGCAGCCATAAGCTGAACACTGAAGCTTTCTTT.

The chain is built from TRBV14 and TRBJ2-7; D remains ambiguous. The V end was cut by 1 base, the J end by 12 bases, with 10 bases between. From germline, CDR1 is SGHDN and CDR2 FVKESK. The length of the CDR3 is 11 residues. CDR3 bases: TGTGCCAGCAGCCAAGCTGGGCTGCCGTACTTC. Its translation: CASSQAGLPYF.

The J gene is TRBJ1-1, the V gene TRBV18, with D perhaps matching TRBD1 (5 bases). The CDR3 runs 13 residues. V was pared by 3 bases and J by 10 bases, with 15 bases between. Germline CDR1 is KGHSH and CDR2 is LQKENI. In nucleotides, the CDR3 is TGTGCCAGCTCACCCCGGGCCAGGGAGGGAGCTTTCTTT. Translated: CASSPRAREGAFF.

This clone was seen just once. Relative to the germline gene, one junction end is altered; a read error may explain this. Distinct nucleotide sequences in the sample also encode this CDR3. The rearrangement links TRBV10-2 to TRBJ2-5, with 13 bases that match TRBD2. Germline CDR1 is WSHSY and CDR2 is SAAADI. The length of the CDR3 is 17 residues. CDR3 loop: CASSGVTSGRPQETQYF. The CDR3 DNA is TGTGCCAGCAGTGGGGTGACTAGCGGGAGGCCCCAAGAGACCCAGTACTTC.

The chain employs TRBV2 and TRBJ2-7; 9 nucleotides agree with TRBD1. The V gene's germline CDR1 is SNHLY and CDR2 FYNNEI. There are 13 residues in the CDR3. V gave up 8 bases and J gave up 4 bases; unmatched junction bases: 6. The CDR3 region has the DNA TGTGCCAGCCAAACAGGGGGCGGGTACGAGCAGTACTTC. The encoded protein is CASQTGGGYEQYF.